The source of this T cell receptor (beta chain) is a study of yellow fever vaccine responses in identical twins. TCRdb used MiXCR to reprocess the RT-PCR reads, holding one entry per CDR3 protein. The sample shows 30,000 to 40,000 distinct CDR3 sequences, roughly 60% of them seen only once. Trimming cost V 3 bases and J 11 bases; bases outside gene matches: 12. Germline assignment: CDR1 SGDLS and CDR2 YYNGEE. The CDR3 contains 15 residues. This clonotype has only a few counts. Its specificity is not known. General observations from the study: Convergence reportedly seemed to mark part of the twins' vaccine T cell response, with personalization marking the rest.

The chain links TRBV9 to TRBJ1-1, with TRBD1 identical over 11 bases. This clonotype was sampled from a woman aged 18 to 35 who received the yellow fever vaccine. The sample here was T cells from blood (PBMCs), unsorted or a sorted subset (not recorded which), taken before or after yellow fever vaccination (not recorded which). CDR3 residues: CASSAGGTGGVRAFF. Here the CDR3 DNA reads TGTGCCAGCAGCGCAGGTGGGACAGGGGGAGTTAGGGCTTTCTTT.